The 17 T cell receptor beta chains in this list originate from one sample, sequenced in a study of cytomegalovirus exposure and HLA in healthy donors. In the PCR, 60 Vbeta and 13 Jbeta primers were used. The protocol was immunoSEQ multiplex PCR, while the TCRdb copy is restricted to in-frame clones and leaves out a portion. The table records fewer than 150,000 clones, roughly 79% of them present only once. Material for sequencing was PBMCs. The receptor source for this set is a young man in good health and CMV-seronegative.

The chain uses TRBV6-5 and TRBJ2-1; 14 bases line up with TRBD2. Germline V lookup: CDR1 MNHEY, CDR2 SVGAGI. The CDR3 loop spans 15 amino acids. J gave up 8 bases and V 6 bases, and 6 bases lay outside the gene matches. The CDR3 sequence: CASSLTSGGAYEQFF. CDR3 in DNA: TGTGCCAGCAGCTTGACTAGCGGGGGGGCTTATGAGCAGTTCTTC.

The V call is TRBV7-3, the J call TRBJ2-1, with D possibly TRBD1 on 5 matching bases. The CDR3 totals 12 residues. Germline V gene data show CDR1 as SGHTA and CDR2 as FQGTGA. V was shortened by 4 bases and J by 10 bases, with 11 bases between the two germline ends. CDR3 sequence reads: CASSSTPGEQFF. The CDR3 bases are TGTGCCAGCAGCTCCACCCCAGGGGAGCAGTTCTTC.

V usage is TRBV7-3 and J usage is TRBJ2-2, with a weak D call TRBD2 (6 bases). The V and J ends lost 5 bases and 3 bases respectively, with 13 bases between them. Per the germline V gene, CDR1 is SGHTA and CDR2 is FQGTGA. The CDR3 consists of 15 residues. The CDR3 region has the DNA TGTGCCAGCAGCATGGGGGGACGGGACACCGGGGAGCTGTTTTTT. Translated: CASSMGGRDTGELFF.

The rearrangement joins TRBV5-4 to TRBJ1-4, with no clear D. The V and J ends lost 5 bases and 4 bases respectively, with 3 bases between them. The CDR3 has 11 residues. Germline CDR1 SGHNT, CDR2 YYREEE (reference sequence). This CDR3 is CASSSNEKLFF. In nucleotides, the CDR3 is TGTGCCAGCAGTAGTAATGAAAAACTGTTTTTT.

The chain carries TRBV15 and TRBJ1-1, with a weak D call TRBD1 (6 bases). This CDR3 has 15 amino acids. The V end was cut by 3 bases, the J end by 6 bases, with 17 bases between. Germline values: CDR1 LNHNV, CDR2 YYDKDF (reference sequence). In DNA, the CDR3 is TGTGCCACCAGCAGGCGCGGGGGGGCAGTGCCTGAAGCTTTCTTT. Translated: CATSRRGGAVPEAFF.

Here the CDR3 reads CASSWGGPYNEQFF. The DNA for the CDR3 is TGTGCCAGCAGTTGGGGGGGCCCCTACAATGAGCAGTTCTTC. The rearrangement joins TRBV6-1 to TRBJ2-1; maybe TRBD2 (7 bases). V was pared by 5 bases and J by 2 bases, with 10 bases between. Germline V gene sequence: CDR1 MNHNS, CDR2 SASEGT. The CDR3 extends over 14 amino acids.

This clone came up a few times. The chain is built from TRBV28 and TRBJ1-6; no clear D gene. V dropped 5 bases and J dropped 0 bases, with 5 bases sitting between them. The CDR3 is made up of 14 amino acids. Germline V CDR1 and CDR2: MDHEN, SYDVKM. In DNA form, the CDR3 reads TGTGCCAGCAGTCCGAGCTCCTATAATTCACCCCTCCACTTT. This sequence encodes CASSPSSYNSPLHF.

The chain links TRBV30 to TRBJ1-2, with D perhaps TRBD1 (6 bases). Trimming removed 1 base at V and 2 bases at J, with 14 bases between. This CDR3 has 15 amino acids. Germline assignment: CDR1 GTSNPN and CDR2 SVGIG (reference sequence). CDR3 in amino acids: CAWSALDSSNYGYTF. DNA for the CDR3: TGTGCCTGGAGTGCCCTGGACAGTTCCAACTATGGCTACACCTTC. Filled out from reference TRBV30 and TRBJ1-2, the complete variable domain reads SQTIHQWPATLVQPVGSPLSLECTVEGTSNPNLYWYRQAAGRGLQLLFYSVGIGQISSEVPQNLSASRPQDRQFILSSKKLLLSDSGFYLCAWSALDSSNYGYTFGSGTRLTVV.

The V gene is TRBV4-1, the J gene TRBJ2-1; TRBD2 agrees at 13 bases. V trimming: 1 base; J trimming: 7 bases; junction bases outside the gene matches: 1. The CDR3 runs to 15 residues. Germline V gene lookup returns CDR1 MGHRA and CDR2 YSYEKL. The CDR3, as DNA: TGCGCCAGCAGCCAAGGGACTAGCGGGGGAAATGAGCAGTTCTTC. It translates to CASSQGTSGGNEQFF.

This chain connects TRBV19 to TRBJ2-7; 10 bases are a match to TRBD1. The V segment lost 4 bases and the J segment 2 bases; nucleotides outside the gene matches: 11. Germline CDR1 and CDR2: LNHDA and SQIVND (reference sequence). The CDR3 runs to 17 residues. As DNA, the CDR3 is TGTGCCAGTAGTAACGTGTCTCCGGGACAGGGGACCTACGAGCAGTACTTC. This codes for CASSNVSPGQGTYEQYF.

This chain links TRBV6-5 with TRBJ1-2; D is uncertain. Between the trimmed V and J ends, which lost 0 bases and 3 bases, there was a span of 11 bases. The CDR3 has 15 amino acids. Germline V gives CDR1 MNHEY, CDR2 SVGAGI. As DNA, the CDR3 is TGTGCCAGCAGTTACTCGAGAATCGGGTACTATGGCTACACCTTC. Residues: CASSYSRIGYYGYTF.

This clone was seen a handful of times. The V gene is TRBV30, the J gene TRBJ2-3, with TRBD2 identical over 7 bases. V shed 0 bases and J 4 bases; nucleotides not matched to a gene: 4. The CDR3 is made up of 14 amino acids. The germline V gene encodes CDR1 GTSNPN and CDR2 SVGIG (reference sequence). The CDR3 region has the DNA TGTGCCTGGAGTGTCGCTAGCGGCTCAGATACGCAGTATTTT. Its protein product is CAWSVASGSDTQYF.

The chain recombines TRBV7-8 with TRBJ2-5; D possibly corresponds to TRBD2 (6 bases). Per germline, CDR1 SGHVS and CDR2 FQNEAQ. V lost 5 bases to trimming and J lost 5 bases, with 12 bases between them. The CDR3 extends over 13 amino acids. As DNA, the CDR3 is TGTGCCAGCAGCCCGGGGGACCGCGAGACCCAGTACTTC. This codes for CASSPGDRETQYF.

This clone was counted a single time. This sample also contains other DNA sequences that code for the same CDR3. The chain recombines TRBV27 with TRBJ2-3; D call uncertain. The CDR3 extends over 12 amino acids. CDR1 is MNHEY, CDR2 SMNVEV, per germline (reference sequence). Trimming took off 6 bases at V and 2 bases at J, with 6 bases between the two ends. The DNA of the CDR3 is TGTGCCAGCAGAAGCTCCACAGATACGCAGTATTTT. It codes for CASRSSTDTQYF.

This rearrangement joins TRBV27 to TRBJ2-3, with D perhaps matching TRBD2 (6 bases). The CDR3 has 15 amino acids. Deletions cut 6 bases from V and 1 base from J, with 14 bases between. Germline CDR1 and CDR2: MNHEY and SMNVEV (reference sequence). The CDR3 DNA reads TGTGCCAGCAGGGGGACTCTGACTGGCACAGATACGCAGTATTTT. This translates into CASRGTLTGTDTQYF.

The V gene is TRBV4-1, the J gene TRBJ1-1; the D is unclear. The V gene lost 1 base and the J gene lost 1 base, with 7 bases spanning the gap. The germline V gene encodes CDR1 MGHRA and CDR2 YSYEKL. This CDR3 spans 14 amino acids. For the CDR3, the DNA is TGCGCCAGCAGCCAAGTGACACCGAACACTGAAGCTTTCTTT. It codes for CASSQVTPNTEAFF.

As DNA, the CDR3 is TGTGCCAGCAGGTCTACAGGGTATAAAGGCCCTGAAGCTTTCTTT. As protein: CASRSTGYKGPEAFF. V is TRBV28 and J is TRBJ1-1; maybe TRBD1 (6 bases). Trimming cost V 6 bases and J 6 bases, with 20 bases left between them. The length of the CDR3 is 15 residues. Germline loops: CDR1 MDHEN, CDR2 SYDVKM.